The source of this TCR beta chain is a study of blood T cell repertoires in COVID-19. Study overall: PBMCs, B-cell-depleted T cells, or T cells were the source of the cDNA or gDNA that made up the material.

Per the original data handling: For nucleated cells, counts were estimated from reference gene primer amplification. Clones were sequenced by immunoSEQ multiplex PCR, and TCRdb holds only the in-frame ones, with some missing. V, J and clone size are taken as reported in that table, and D and trimming were inferred from the DNA itself. The sample shows roughly 100,000 clones, about 90% of them seen only once. The CDR3 has 14 amino acids. Per the germline V gene, CDR1 is SGHAT and CDR2 is FQNNGV. Trimming left V 1 base short and J 3 bases short, with 7 bases between. The clonotype was recovered from a man aged 45-60 years in a cohort sampled during active COVID-19. Sequenced: peripheral blood. The gene calls are TRBV11-2 and TRBJ2-1, with D tentatively TRBD2 (5 bases). This CDR3 is CASSLAGNYNEQFF. CDR3 sequence (DNA): TGTGCCAGCAGCTTAGCCGGGAACTACAATGAGCAGTTCTTC.